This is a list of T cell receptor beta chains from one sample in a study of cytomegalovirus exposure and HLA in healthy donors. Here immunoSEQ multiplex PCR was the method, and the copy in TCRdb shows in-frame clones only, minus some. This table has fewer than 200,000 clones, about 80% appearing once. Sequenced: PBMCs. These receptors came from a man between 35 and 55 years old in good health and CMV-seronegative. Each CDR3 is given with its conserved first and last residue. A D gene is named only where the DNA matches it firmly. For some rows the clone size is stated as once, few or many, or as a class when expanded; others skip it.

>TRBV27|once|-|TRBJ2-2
TGTGCCAGCAGTTTCTTCGGGAGTCCCACCGGGGAGCTGTTTTTT
CASSFFGSPTGELFF
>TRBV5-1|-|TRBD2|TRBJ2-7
TGCGCCAGCAGCTTGGGCGGGAGTCCCGAGCAGTACTTC
CASSLGGSPEQYF
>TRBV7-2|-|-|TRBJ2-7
TGTGCCAGCAGCTCTCGACGGGACTCCTACGAGCAGTACTTC
CASSSRRDSYEQYF
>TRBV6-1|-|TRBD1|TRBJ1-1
TGTGCCAGCAGTGATCAGGGGGGCATTGGCACTGAAGCTTTCTTT
CASSDQGGIGTEAFF
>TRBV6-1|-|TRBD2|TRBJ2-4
TGTGCCAGCAGGCCATCGGGGGGGGTCAACATTCAGTACTTC
CASRPSGGVNIQYF
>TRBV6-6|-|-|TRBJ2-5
TGTGCCAGCAGTTACGTCCTAGGCGTCGGCGAGACCCAGTACTTC
CASSYVLGVGETQYF
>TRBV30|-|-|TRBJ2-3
TGTGCCTGGGGCTTAGCTGTGGCAGATACGCAGTATTTT
CAWGLAVADTQYF
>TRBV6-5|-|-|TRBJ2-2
TGTGCCAGCAGTTATTTCCCGTTGACCGGGGAGCTGTTTTTT
CASSYFPLTGELFF
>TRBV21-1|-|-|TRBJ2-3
TGTGCCAGCAACTCGGGGACTAGCGGGAGAAGGGGCACAGATACGCAGTATTTT
CASNSGTSGRRGTDTQYF
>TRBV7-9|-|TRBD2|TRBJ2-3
TGTGCCAGCAGCCCCAGCGGGAGTACGACAGATACGCAGTATTTT
CASSPSGSTTDTQYF
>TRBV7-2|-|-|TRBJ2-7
TGTGCCAGCAGCAGTGGAGGGCGGCGCGAGCAGTACTTC
CASSSGGRREQYF
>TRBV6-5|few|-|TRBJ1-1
TGTGCCAGCACAGGGGCAGGGAACACTGAAGCTTTCTTT
CASTGAGNTEAFF
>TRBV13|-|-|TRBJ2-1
TGTGCCAGCAGCCCCCCCGAGAGGGCCTACAATGAGCAGTTCTTC
CASSPPERAYNEQFF
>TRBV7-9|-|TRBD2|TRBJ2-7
TGTGCCAGCAGAAAACTAGCGGGAGAAACCTACGAGCAGTACTTC
CASRKLAGETYEQYF
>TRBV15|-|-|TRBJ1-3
TGTGCCACCAGCAGAGATTCCCCCCATGGAAACACCATATATTTT
CATSRDSPHGNTIYF
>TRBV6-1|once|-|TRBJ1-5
TGTGCCAGCAGGGGGGGGACGGCAGGACAGCCCCAGCATTTT
CASRGGTAGQPQHF
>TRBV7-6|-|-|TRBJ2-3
TGTGCCAGCAGCCTCGGACAGTCAAGCACAGATACGCAGTATTTT
CASSLGQSSTDTQYF
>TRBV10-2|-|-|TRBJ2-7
TGCGCCAGCAGTGAGGGACAGCCCTACGAGCAGTACTTC
CASSEGQPYEQYF
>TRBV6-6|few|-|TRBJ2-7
TGTGCCAGCAGTTACGCGTCCCGCGAGCAGTACTTC
CASSYASREQYF
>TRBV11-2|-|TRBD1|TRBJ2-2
TGTGCCAGCAGCTTAGGACAGGGGAGCGGGGAGCTGTTTTTT
CASSLGQGSGELFF
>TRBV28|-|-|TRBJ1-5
TGTGCCAGCAGTTGGGGGGACGAGGGCAATCAGCCCCAGCATTTT
CASSWGDEGNQPQHF
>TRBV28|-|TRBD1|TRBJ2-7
TGTGCCAGCAGTTCCCCAGTTCAGGGACAGGGGCGATTCTCACCCTCCTACGAGCAGTACTTC
CASSSPVQGQGRFSPSYEQYF